The rows below give T cell receptor beta chains drawn from one sample of a study of blood T cells in healthy people across ages. TCRdb reprocessed the 5' RACE reads with MiXCR, giving one entry per CDR3 protein. The sample holds about 1 million distinct CDR3 sequences, 45% seen once. Sequenced sample: blood. These receptors were obtained from a woman aged 60-75 years in good health. Both conserved end residues are part of each CDR3. The D gene is left open where the match is weak. Clone size is stated in some rows and not others, as once, few, many or a class when expanded.

v_gene	abundance	d_gene	len	j_gene	CDR3aa	CDR3nt
TRBV7-3	-	TRBD1	14	TRBJ2-1	CASSQTGFSNEQFF	TGTGCCAGCAGCCAGACAGGGTTTTCGAATGAGCAGTTCTTC
TRBV6-5	-	TRBD1	17	TRBJ1-6	CASSYAFGQGVNSPLHF	TGTGCCAGCAGTTACGCCTTCGGACAGGGGGTCAATTCACCCCTCCACTTT
TRBV5-1	-	-	13	TRBJ1-1	CASSLRGATEAFF	TGCGCCAGCAGCTTGCGGGGGGCCACTGAAGCTTTCTTT
TRBV29-1	few	TRBD1	15	TRBJ2-7	CSVTHLTGGAYEQYF	TGCAGCGTGACCCACTTGACAGGGGGAGCCTACGAGCAGTACTTC
TRBV27	-	-	15	TRBJ2-2	CASSSQREWTGELFF	TGTGCCAGCAGTTCGCAGAGGGAGTGGACCGGGGAGCTGTTTTTT
TRBV12-3/TRBV12-4	few	-	11	TRBJ2-5	CASRSLETQYF	TGTGCCAGCAGATCCCTTGAGACCCAGTACTTC
TRBV20-1	few	TRBD1	19	TRBJ2-5	CSAKSEPGQGASIPLEQYF	TGCAGTGCTAAATCGGAGCCGGGACAGGGGGCGTCGATACCATTGGAGCAGTACTTC
TRBV12-3/TRBV12-4	-	TRBD2	15	TRBJ2-7	CASSLNGRLLVEQYF	TGTGCCAGCAGCCTAAACGGGAGGCTATTGGTCGAGCAGTACTTC
TRBV3-1	-	TRBD1	14	TRBJ1-2	CASSQGQGIYGYTF	TGTGCCAGCAGCCAGGGACAGGGGATCTATGGCTACACCTTC
TRBV7-7	-	-	15	TRBJ2-5	CASSLGDTQEETQYF	TGTGCCAGCAGCTTAGGGGACACCCAGGAGGAGACCCAGTACTTC
TRBV15	few	-	15	TRBJ2-1	CATSRDRNTYNEQFF	TGTGCCACCAGCAGAGACAGGAACACCTACAATGAGCAGTTCTTC
TRBV2	-	TRBD1	15	TRBJ2-3	CASTMDRGLTDTQYF	TGTGCCAGCACCATGGACAGGGGGCTCACAGATACGCAGTATTTT
TRBV18	-	TRBD1	17	TRBJ2-3	CASSPIPGQGFADTQYF	TGTGCCAGCTCACCGATCCCGGGACAGGGGTTCGCAGATACGCAGTATTTT
TRBV7-9	-	-	13	TRBJ2-1	CASSCGSYNEQFF	TGTGCCAGCAGCTGTGGGTCCTACAATGAGCAGTTCTTC
TRBV7-3	-	TRBD2	18	TRBJ2-2	CASSPHMTGTRRTGELFF	TGTGCCAGCAGCCCCCATATGACCGGGACTAGGCGCACCGGGGAGCTGTTTTTT
TRBV7-8	-	-	13	TRBJ1-5	CASSDASNQPQHF	TGTGCCAGCAGCGACGCTAGCAATCAGCCCCAGCATTTT
TRBV27	-	-	13	TRBJ2-7	CASSFGGTGEQYF	TGTGCCAGCAGTTTCGGCGGAACGGGCGAGCAGTACTTC
TRBV25-1	-	-	16	TRBJ1-2	CASSVSDRPLGVGYTF	TGTGCCAGCAGTGTTTCAGACAGGCCTTTAGGGGTTGGCTACACCTTC
TRBV5-6	-	-	16	TRBJ2-3	CASSLAGLTVGDTQYF	TGTGCCAGCAGCTTGGCGGGACTTACGGTCGGAGATACGCAGTATTTT
TRBV5-6	-	-	14	TRBJ2-6	CASSSPIGANVLTF	TGTGCCAGCAGCTCGCCTATTGGGGCCAACGTCCTGACTTTC
TRBV7-2	once	TRBD2	18	TRBJ2-7	CASRVEGLAGSSSYEQYF	TGTGCCAGCAGGGTGGAAGGACTAGCGGGATCGTCGTCTTACGAGCAGTACTTC
TRBV29-1	-	-	18	TRBJ2-1	CSVVIRTAEANLWNEQFF	TGCAGCGTTGTAATCCGGACTGCCGAAGCTAATCTTTGGAATGAGCAGTTCTTC
TRBV3-1	-	-	13	TRBJ2-5	CASSQALLETQYF	TGTGCCAGCAGCCAAGCCCTTCTAGAGACCCAGTACTTC
TRBV6-1	few	-	15	TRBJ2-5	CASTRGTLTGETQYF	TGTGCCAGCACAAGAGGGACACTCACGGGAGAGACCCAGTACTTC